Listed below are T cell receptor beta chains from one sample, sequenced in a study of T cell repertoires in cytomegalovirus infection. Their recognized antigens are unknown. From the reads, TCRdb called clonotypes with MiXCR, one entry per CDR3 protein. This table holds about 890,000 distinct CDR3 sequences, 31% found once. Material: cultured CD8+ T cells from PBMCs, obtained from culture after CMV antigen stimulation. These receptors came from a human donor in good health (CMV status not recorded). Some clones in this sample may be carry-over from other donors' samples. Both conserved end residues are part of each CDR3. D genes are given only for firm matches. Rows may omit the clone size; those that give it use once, few, many or a size class.

J gene	clone size	D gene	V gene	CDR3 DNA	CDR3 protein
TRBJ1-2	.	.	TRBV28	TGTGCCAGCAGAGACCCTGGAAGTTGGGGCTACACCTTC	CASRDPGSWGYTF
TRBJ1-5	few	.	TRBV19	TGTGCCAGTATCCAGGGCGATCAGCCCCAGCATTTT	CASIQGDQPQHF
TRBJ2-3	few	TRBD1	TRBV11-3	TGTGCCAGCAGCCTAGGGGTGACAGGGGGGGGAGATACGCAGTATTTT	CASSLGVTGGGDTQYF
TRBJ1-1	.	.	TRBV29-1	TGCAGCGTTTCGGGCTCCGGCTCTGAAGCTTTCTTT	CSVSGSGSEAFF
TRBJ2-2	once	.	TRBV9	TGTGCCAGCGGTTTTAGAGGGGGGGCGGACACCGGGGAGCTGTTTTTT	CASGFRGGADTGELFF
TRBJ1-2	.	TRBD1	TRBV29-1	TGCAGCGTGCCGGACAGGGATTATGGCTACACCTTC	CSVPDRDYGYTF
TRBJ2-3	many	.	TRBV7-2	TGTGCCAGCAGCCCCCGGACATTAGGCACAGATACGCAGTATTTT	CASSPRTLGTDTQYF
TRBJ1-1	once	.	TRBV29-1	TGCAGCGTTGTGCCTCCCTCGAACACTGAAGCTTTCTTT	CSVVPPSNTEAFF
TRBJ1-5	.	.	TRBV7-2	TGTGCCAGCAGCTTGATGGTAAATAGCAATCAGCCCCAGCATTTT	CASSLMVNSNQPQHF
TRBJ1-4	few	.	TRBV4-3	TGCGCCAGCAGCCAAGATTTGGGTGTGGGCACTAATGAAAAACTGTTTTTT	CASSQDLGVGTNEKLFF
TRBJ1-2	.	.	TRBV7-6	TGTGCCAGCAGCTTAGGGGGGATCGGAGGGTTAGACTATGGCTACACCTTC	CASSLGGIGGLDYGYTF
TRBJ2-7	once	.	TRBV5-4	TGTGCCAGCAGCTTGAATTCCGAGCAGTACTTC	CASSLNSEQYF
TRBJ2-2	few	.	TRBV12-3/TRBV12-4	TGTGCCACCCCGAGGGACACCGGGGAGCTGTTTTTT	CATPRDTGELFF
TRBJ2-2	few	TRBD2	TRBV7-6	TGTGCTAGCAGCGCACTAGCGGGGGACACCGGGGAGCTGTTTTTT	CASSALAGDTGELFF
TRBJ2-4	.	TRBD1	TRBV9	TGTGCCAGCAGCGCGCACACAGGGGCAGCCAAAAACATTCAGTACTTC	CASSAHTGAAKNIQYF
TRBJ2-3	few	TRBD2	TRBV6-1	TGTGCCAGCAGTTCCAGGACTAGCGGGGGTGTAGCAGATACGCAGTATTTT	CASSSRTSGGVADTQYF
TRBJ2-1	.	.	TRBV18	TGTGCCAGCTCACCACCGGGGGCGAAAAAACAGGGTTCCAACTACAATGAGCAGTTCTTC	CASSPPGAKKQGSNYNEQFF
TRBJ1-1	.	.	TRBV12-3/TRBV12-4	TGTGCCAGCAGTTACCCCTTAGGGTGGAGTGATGCTTTCTTT	CASSYPLGWSDAFF
TRBJ1-6	.	TRBD1	TRBV5-5	TGTGCCAGCAGCTTGTCAGGGGGTTTAGGGGATTCACCCCTCCACTTT	CASSLSGGLGDSPLHF
TRBJ1-2	few	.	TRBV27	TGTGCCAGCAGTTTATCAGGGGGAAGTTTACCCACCCAAGCTAACTATGGCTACACCTTC	CASSLSGGSLPTQANYGYTF
TRBJ2-3	few	.	TRBV19	TGTGCCAGTACCTACCGTGGCCCGGAAGGTACAGATACGCAGTATTTT	CASTYRGPEGTDTQYF
TRBJ1-5	.	TRBD1	TRBV27	TGTGCCAGCAGTTTCTTCCGGGACAGAGATCAGCCCCAGCATTTT	CASSFFRDRDQPQHF
TRBJ2-7	few	.	TRBV6-6	TGTGCCAGCAGTCCCAGTGGGGGCCCCCTTCACTCCTACGAGCAGTACTTC	CASSPSGGPLHSYEQYF
TRBJ2-2	.	.	TRBV4-3	TGCGCCAGCAGCCACAAGAAGTTCGGGGAGCTGTTTTTT	CASSHKKFGELFF
TRBJ1-2	few	.	TRBV12-3/TRBV12-4	TGTGCCAGCAGTTTTGGACAGCCAATACCTTATGGCTACACCTTC	CASSFGQPIPYGYTF
TRBJ2-1	.	TRBD1	TRBV2	TGTGCCAGCAGTTCAACCCTAGACAGGGGTAGTCAGCGGAACAATGAGCAGTTCTTC	CASSSTLDRGSQRNNEQFF
TRBJ1-6	few	.	TRBV6-5	TGTGCCAGCAGTTACTCGAACAGGGCTGGTTCACCCCTCCACTTT	CASSYSNRAGSPLHF
TRBJ2-3	few	TRBD2	TRBV29-1	TGCAGCGTTGAAGACTCGACTAGCGACGACCTTCGCACAGATACGCAGTATTTT	CSVEDSTSDDLRTDTQYF
TRBJ2-1	.	.	TRBV7-8	TGTGCCAGCAGCTTCGAAGGGGGGAACTACAATGAGCAGTTCTTC	CASSFEGGNYNEQFF
TRBJ1-4	.	TRBD1	TRBV2	TGTGCCGGCAGTGGAGACAGGGCCGCCGCTAATGAAAAACTGTTTTTT	CAGSGDRAAANEKLFF
TRBJ2-4	.	TRBD1	TRBV9	TGTGCCAGCAGCTCGGGACAGGTTAACATTCAGTACTTC	CASSSGQVNIQYF
TRBJ2-7	once	.	TRBV27	TGTGCCAGCAGTTTCACGAGCGGCTACGAGCAGTACTTC	CASSFTSGYEQYF
TRBJ2-7	many	TRBD1	TRBV6-1	TGTGCCAGCAGTCCGCATAATCCGGGACAGGGTGAGAGAACCTACGAGCAGTACTTC	CASSPHNPGQGERTYEQYF
TRBJ2-7	.	.	TRBV5-1	TGCGCCAGCAGCTTGGAAACAGGGTTAGGGTACGAGCAGTACTTC	CASSLETGLGYEQYF
TRBJ2-1	many	TRBD2	TRBV9	TGTGCCAGCAGCGCTCGGGGGAGCGGGGCCTACAATGAGCAGTTCTTC	CASSARGSGAYNEQFF
TRBJ1-1	.	.	TRBV28	TGTGCCAGCACCCAAACTATAAGACGTCGGCCTACGGGGAACACTGAAGCTTTCTTT	CASTQTIRRRPTGNTEAFF
TRBJ1-5	many	.	TRBV7-4	TGTGCCAGCAGCGGAGAATCGGGCAGGGCTACCAATCAGCCCCAGCATTTT	CASSGESGRATNQPQHF
TRBJ2-3	.	.	TRBV4-1	TGCGCCAGCAGCCAGGATCCTGCCACAGATACGCAGTATTTT	CASSQDPATDTQYF
TRBJ1-1	.	.	TRBV3-1	TGTGTCAGCAGCCAAGATACCCTCCGGGGTACAGACACTGAAGCTTTCTTT	CVSSQDTLRGTDTEAFF
TRBJ2-1	many	.	TRBV7-8	TGTGCCAGCAGCTTTAGAGTTACCTCCTACAATGAGCAGTTCTTC	CASSFRVTSYNEQFF
TRBJ1-3	.	.	TRBV5-1	TGCGCCAGCAGCTTGGAATCAGGAAAGCCAGGAGACACCATATATTTT	CASSLESGKPGDTIYF
TRBJ1-3	.	.	TRBV6-2/TRBV6-3	TGTGCCAGCTGGACCTACCTCTCTGGAAACACCATATATTTT	CASWTYLSGNTIYF
TRBJ1-3	.	TRBD1	TRBV20-1	TGCAGTGCTAGAGATCCGGGACAGCCGGGAGGCACCATATATTTT	CSARDPGQPGGTIYF
TRBJ1-2	few	.	TRBV7-2	TGTGCCAGCAGCTTAGAAAACAAAGACTATGGCTACACCTTC	CASSLENKDYGYTF
TRBJ2-3	.	TRBD2	TRBV12-3/TRBV12-4	TGTGCCAGCAGTTCCGCCCAGACTAGCGGGGGGGCGAAAGATACGCAGTATTTT	CASSSAQTSGGAKDTQYF
TRBJ1-1	.	.	TRBV7-3	TGTGCCAGCAGCTTATCTCAGGTCGGAGGGACTGAAGCTTTCTTT	CASSLSQVGGTEAFF
TRBJ1-1	few	.	TRBV10-3	TGTGCCATCAGTGAGTCCGAATGGGTGGCTGGGTACACTGAAGCTTTCTTT	CAISESEWVAGYTEAFF
TRBJ1-5	.	.	TRBV24-1	TGTGCCACCAGTGATCCGGGTTCTGGACAGCCCCAGCATTTT	CATSDPGSGQPQHF
TRBJ1-1	.	TRBD1	TRBV11-3	TGTGCCAGCAGCTTAGACAGGGGGAAGGACACTGAAGCTTTCTTT	CASSLDRGKDTEAFF
TRBJ1-2	.	TRBD1	TRBV7-6	TGTGCCAGCAGCTTCGACACCCCGGGACAGGCTATCCTCTATGGCTACACCTTC	CASSFDTPGQAILYGYTF
TRBJ2-5	.	.	TRBV7-8	TGTGCCAGCAGCTTAGCCCCCAGCGGAAGAGAGACCCAGTACTTC	CASSLAPSGRETQYF
TRBJ1-5	.	.	TRBV5-5	TGTGCCAGCAGTTTCACCGGGACCTTCAATCAGCCCCAGCATTTT	CASSFTGTFNQPQHF
TRBJ2-7	.	TRBD1	TRBV15	TGTGCCACCAGCAGATATCCGGGACAGCCCTCCATCGAGCAGTACTTC	CATSRYPGQPSIEQYF
TRBJ2-2	.	TRBD1	TRBV7-9	TGTGCCAGCAGACGGGGGACAGGGGGAGCCGGGGAGCTGTTTTTT	CASRRGTGGAGELFF
TRBJ1-1	.	TRBD1	TRBV12-3/TRBV12-4	TGTGCCAGCAGTTTTCTTCCGGGACAGAGGTTTAGGGAGTCGATCTCTATGAACACTGAAGCTTTCTTT	CASSFLPGQRFRESISMNTEAFF
TRBJ1-3	few	.	TRBV7-9	TGTGCCAGCCCCTCCTCTGGAAACACCATATATTTT	CASPSSGNTIYF
TRBJ1-1	.	TRBD1	TRBV6-5	TGTGCCAGCAGTTACTCGCAGGGGGCTACTGAAGCTTTCTTT	CASSYSQGATEAFF
TRBJ1-5	few	TRBD1	TRBV5-8	TGTGCCAGCAGTTTTCCCGGGACAGGGCATCTGCCCCAGCATTTT	CASSFPGTGHLPQHF
TRBJ2-2	many	.	TRBV6-2/TRBV6-3	TGTGCCAGCACAGAAAGACGAAACACCGGGGAGCTGTTTTTT	CASTERRNTGELFF
TRBJ1-4	.	TRBD1	TRBV28	TGTGCCAGCAGTTTCGGGACAGTAGCAACTAATGAAAAACTGTTTTTT	CASSFGTVATNEKLFF